Sequencing of this T cell receptor beta chain was carried out in a study of cytomegalovirus exposure and HLA in healthy donors. The PCR ran on 60 Vbeta and 13 Jbeta primers. Generated by immunoSEQ multiplex PCR, the TCRdb table keeps only in-frame clones and is missing some. The sample has about 130,000 clones, over 65% seen once. Germline CDR1 SNHLY, CDR2 FYNNEI. With V trimmed by 7 bases and J by 5 bases, 9 bases remained unmatched. The CDR3 is 14 residues long. The chain employs TRBV2 and TRBJ1-2; 8 bases fit TRBD1. The sample consisted of PBMCs. This receptor was obtained from a man aged 18 to 30 in good health and CMV-seropositive. CDR3 residues: CASTGQGGNYGYTF. CDR3 nucleotide sequence: TGTGCCAGCACCGGACAGGGAGGGAATTATGGCTACACCTTC.